The 26 T cell receptor beta chains below come from one sample, sequenced in a study of blood T cell repertoires in COVID-19. Generated by immunoSEQ multiplex PCR, the TCRdb table keeps only in-frame clones and is missing some. The data contain about 230,000 clones, over 70% of them singletons. The specimen sequenced was peripheral blood. The receptors stem from an elderly woman with acute or convalescent COVID-19.

This chain links TRBV3-1 (or the pseudogene TRBV3-2) with TRBJ1-6; possible D gene TRBD1, 6 bases. CDR1 and CDR2 from the germline V gene are LGHDT and YNNKEL (reference sequence). The CDR3 runs to 15 residues. V was trimmed by 4 bases and J by 5 bases, leaving 12 bases between them. The CDR3 DNA sequence: TGTGCCAGCAGCCTCACAGGGAGTAATAATTCACCCCTCCACTTT. This codes for CASSLTGSNNSPLHF.

The chain joins TRBV10-3 to TRBJ2-2; 13 nucleotides align to TRBD2. This CDR3 spans 15 amino acids. The germline gives CDR1 ENHRY, CDR2 SYGVKD. J gave up 6 bases and V 6 bases, and 4 bases lay outside the gene matches. The CDR3 nucleotides read TGTGCCATCAGCCGCGGACTAGCGGGAGCCGGGGAGCTGTTTTTT. Translated: CAISRGLAGAGELFF.

The rearrangement uses TRBV2 and TRBJ2-3; 7 bases match TRBD2. Germline V gene data show CDR1 as SNHLY and CDR2 as FYNNEI. The CDR3 has 15 residues. V trimming: 6 bases; J trimming: 2 bases; junction bases outside the gene matches: 8. This CDR3 is CASRTLAGVTDTQYF. CDR3 coding DNA: TGTGCCAGCAGGACCCTGGCGGGGGTCACAGATACGCAGTATTTT.

This clone has a handful of counts. J is TRBJ1-5 and V is TRBV6-6; 11 bases are a match to TRBD1. Germline V lookup: CDR1 MNHNY, CDR2 SVGAGI (reference sequence). The V segment lost 5 bases and the J segment 0 bases; nucleotides outside the gene matches: 9. There are 18 residues in the CDR3. CDR3 coding DNA: TGTGCCAGCAGTCTCGGGACAGGGGGGCATTATAGCAATCAGCCCCAGCATTTT. Amino acid sequence: CASSLGTGGHYSNQPQHF.

Here the CDR3 reads CASNNRPHNEQYF. The CDR3 DNA sequence: TGTGCCAGCAATAACAGGCCCCACAACGAGCAGTACTTC. The chain uses TRBV6-4 and TRBJ2-7, with a possible D match to TRBD1 (5 bases). The germline V gene has CDR1 MRHNA and CDR2 SNTAGT. V dropped 7 bases and J dropped 5 bases, with 15 bases sitting between them. The CDR3 is 13 amino acids.

The CDR3 DNA reads as TGTGCCAGCAGCGGACAGGGGGGTCACACTGAAGCTTTCTTT. This sequence encodes CASSGQGGHTEAFF. The chain couples TRBV6-5 to TRBJ1-1; 10 positions match TRBD1. CDR1 is MNHEY, CDR2 SVGAGI, per germline. J lost 3 bases, V lost 6 bases, and 4 bases had no gene match. The CDR3 spans 14 residues.

V and J are TRBV6-5 and TRBJ1-3, with D maybe TRBD1 (5 bases). V lost 5 bases to trimming and J lost 0 bases, with 11 bases between them. CDR3 length: 15 residues. The V gene's germline CDR1 is MNHEY and CDR2 SVGAGI. The CDR3 bases are TGTGCCAGCAGTACCGACAGAACCTCTGGAAACACCATATATTTT. Translating gives CASSTDRTSGNTIYF.

J is TRBJ1-2 and V is TRBV28, with D possibly being TRBD1 (6 bases). The germline V gene encodes CDR1 MDHEN and CDR2 SYDVKM. This CDR3 is 15 amino acids long. The ends were cut back, 6 bases at V and 0 bases at J, with 14 bases in the middle. CDR3: CASRAGERANYGYTF. CDR3 coding DNA: TGTGCCAGCAGGGCAGGGGAGAGAGCTAACTATGGCTACACCTTC.

The V gene is TRBV2, the J gene TRBJ1-1; D gene uncertain. V was trimmed by 3 bases and J by 3 bases, leaving 8 bases between them. Germline V gene data show CDR1 as SNHLY and CDR2 as FYNNEI. The CDR3 is 13 amino acids. CDR3 loop: CASSDFRHTEAFF. CDR3 DNA: TGTGCCAGCAGTGATTTCCGTCACACTGAAGCTTTCTTT.

J is TRBJ2-1 and V is TRBV6-5; TRBD2 agrees at 8 bases. V dropped 6 bases and J dropped 6; count of bases not matched to a gene: 10. The CDR3 sequence is 15 residues long. Germline lookup yields CDR1 MNHEY and CDR2 SVGAGI. The DNA for the CDR3 is TGTGCCAGCAGGGGGCGGGTAGCGGGGTTCAATGAGCAGTTCTTC. This sequence encodes CASRGRVAGFNEQFF.

The table lists this clone with a count of one. The V and J genes are TRBV6-5 and TRBJ2-3, with 8 bases that match TRBD2. Germline loops: CDR1 MNHEY, CDR2 SVGAGI. The CDR3 length is 14 residues. V was pared by 6 bases and J by 3 bases, with 5 bases of the junction left unmatched. CDR3 coding DNA: TGTGCCAGCAGGGCCCGCGGGAGGACAGATACGCAGTATTTT. It is translated as CASRARGRTDTQYF.

The J gene is TRBJ2-1, the V gene TRBV14; a weak D match, TRBD1 (6 bases). This CDR3 region has 15 residues. V lost 4 bases to trimming and J lost 2 bases, with 12 bases between them. Germline-derived CDR1 and CDR2 are SGHDN and FVKESK. The CDR3 region has the DNA TGTGCCAGCAGCCGGGGGCAGGGGCCCTACAATGAGCAGTTCTTC. This sequence encodes CASSRGQGPYNEQFF.

This chain uses TRBV24-1 with TRBJ1-1; 7 bases map to TRBD1. The CDR3 has 13 residues. The V gene's germline CDR1 is KGHDR and CDR2 SFDVKD. Trimming at V came to 7 bases and at J to 4 bases, leaving 5 bases not matched to a gene. For the CDR3, the DNA is TGTGCCACCAGGACAGGGTGTTGCACTGAAGCTTTCTTT. This gives the protein CATRTGCCTEAFF.

The chain combines TRBV3-1 (or the pseudogene TRBV3-2) with TRBJ2-5, with unresolved D. CDR3 length: 14 amino acids. CDR1 and CDR2 (germline): LGHDT, YNNKEL (reference sequence). V was shortened by 4 bases and J by 2 bases, with 11 bases between the two germline ends. CDR3 nucleotides: TGTGCCAGCAGCCGAAGTAGATCTCAAGAGACCCAGTACTTC. Translated, it gives CASSRSRSQETQYF.

The V gene is TRBV19, the J gene TRBJ2-3; TRBD1 matches 8 bases. This CDR3 is built from 14 residues. Germline V gene lookup returns CDR1 LNHDA and CDR2 SQIVND (reference sequence). J gave up 2 bases and V 5 bases, and 3 bases lay outside the gene matches. CDR3 nucleotide sequence: TGTGCCAGTAGTTCGGACAGGGTCACAGATACGCAGTATTTT. It yields the protein CASSSDRVTDTQYF.

The chain has TRBV29-1 and TRBJ1-1, with TRBD1 identical over 9 bases. The CDR3 extends over 11 amino acids. Unmatched junction bases numbered 7, after V lost 6 bases and J lost 11 bases. The germline gives CDR1 SQVTM, CDR2 ANQGSEA. The CDR3 coding sequence is TGCAGCGTCGATGGACAGGGGAGGGCTTTCTTT. Its protein is CSVDGQGRAFF.

This chain links TRBV5-6 with TRBJ1-2; weak D call: TRBD1 (5 bases). The germline gives CDR1 SGHDT, CDR2 YYEEEE. CDR3 length: 13 amino acids. The V gene lost 0 bases and the J gene lost 8 bases, with 11 bases spanning the gap. The CDR3 is CASSLAGGNGYTF. The CDR3 nucleotides are TGTGCCAGCAGCTTGGCGGGGGGGAACGGCTACACCTTC. The variable domain in full, completed from reference TRBV5-6 and TRBJ1-2, reads DAGVTQSPTHLIKTRGQQVTLRCSPKSGHDTVSWYQQALGQGPQFIFQYYEEEERQRGNFPDRFSGHQFPNYSSELNVNALLLGDSALYLCASSLAGGNGYTFGSGTRLTVV.

The rearrangement links TRBV2 to TRBJ1-2; 8 bases fit TRBD1. The germline V gene encodes CDR1 SNHLY and CDR2 FYNNEI. The J segment lost 6 bases and the V segment lost 8 bases, leaving 8 bases of the junction unmatched. CDR3 length: 13 residues. The CDR3 DNA reads as TGTGCCAGCCTTCCGGACAGGGTGGATGGCTACACCTTC. This encodes CASLPDRVDGYTF.

This clone was recorded once. The chain joins TRBV2 to TRBJ2-5; 8 nucleotides line up with TRBD2. V shed 5 bases, J shed 5 bases, and the junction held 7 bases outside the gene matches. This CDR3 region has 14 residues. The germline V gene encodes CDR1 SNHLY and CDR2 FYNNEI. The CDR3 here is CASSPEAGAETQYF. The CDR3 DNA sequence: TGTGCCAGCAGTCCTGAAGCGGGGGCGGAGACCCAGTACTTC.

The V and J genes are TRBV7-2 and TRBJ2-5, with D possibly TRBD2 on 6 matching bases. This CDR3 has 14 residues. The V and J ends lost 0 bases and 4 bases respectively, with 9 bases between them. Germline V gives CDR1 SGHTA, CDR2 FQGNSA. In nucleotides, the CDR3 is TGTGCCAGCAGCTTAGCCGGGGGTGGAGAGACCCAGTACTTC. Translating gives CASSLAGGGETQYF.

The chain carries TRBV25-1 and TRBJ1-1, with TRBD1 matching over 7 bases. Losses at the gene ends were 6 bases for V and 0 bases for J; bases not matched to a gene: 7. The germline V gene encodes CDR1 MGHDK and CDR2 SYGVNS. The CDR3 totals 15 residues. The CDR3, as DNA: TGTGCCAGCAGCCGTACAGGGGTTATGAACACTGAAGCTTTCTTT. Protein: CASSRTGVMNTEAFF.

The CDR3 nucleotides are TGTGCCAGTAGTATAGCCGAGTTTGAGTCGAATGAGCAGTTCTTC. Translation gives CASSIAEFESNEQFF. The J gene is TRBJ2-1, the V gene TRBV19; D remains unclear. The V gene's germline CDR1 is LNHDA and CDR2 SQIVND (reference sequence). CDR3 length: 15 residues. V shed 1 base and J shed 7 bases, with 14 bases lying between them.

The rearrangement uses TRBV6-1 and TRBJ2-1; 7 nucleotides match TRBD1. The germline gives CDR1 MNHNS, CDR2 SASEGT. Trimming took 1 base from V and 10 from J; bases not matched to a gene: 7. The CDR3 runs to 14 residues. In DNA, the CDR3 is TGTGCCAGCAGTGAAGACCGGGACAGCTGGGAGCAGTTCTTC. This translates into CASSEDRDSWEQFF.

CDR3 DNA sequence: TGTGCCAGCAGTACCAGTTGGGGCGCCTACAATGAGCAGTTCTTC. This translates into CASSTSWGAYNEQFF. The rearrangement uses TRBV2 and TRBJ2-1, with D tentatively TRBD1 (5 bases). Germline lookup yields CDR1 SNHLY and CDR2 FYNNEI. The germline V and J ends were trimmed by 5 bases and 2 bases, with 13 bases remaining between them. The CDR3 runs to 15 residues.

V and J are TRBV5-1 and TRBJ2-6; 9 nucleotides line up with TRBD1. Germline CDR1 and CDR2: SGHRS and YFSETQ. The CDR3 runs 18 residues. J gave up 0 bases and V 6 bases, and 10 bases lay outside the gene matches. CDR3 sequence: CASTKRDRVNSGANVLTF. The CDR3 region has the DNA TGCGCCAGCACGAAACGGGACAGGGTAAACTCTGGGGCCAACGTCCTGACTTTC.

The chain uses TRBV2 and TRBJ1-4; the match to TRBD1 covers 7 bases. The germline V gene encodes CDR1 SNHLY and CDR2 FYNNEI. The CDR3 is 14 residues long. Trimming removed 7 bases from V and 2 bases from J; junction bases left unmatched: 4. The CDR3 coding sequence is TGTGCCAGCAATCCACAGGGGACTAATGAAAAACTGTTTTTT. It yields the protein CASNPQGTNEKLFF.